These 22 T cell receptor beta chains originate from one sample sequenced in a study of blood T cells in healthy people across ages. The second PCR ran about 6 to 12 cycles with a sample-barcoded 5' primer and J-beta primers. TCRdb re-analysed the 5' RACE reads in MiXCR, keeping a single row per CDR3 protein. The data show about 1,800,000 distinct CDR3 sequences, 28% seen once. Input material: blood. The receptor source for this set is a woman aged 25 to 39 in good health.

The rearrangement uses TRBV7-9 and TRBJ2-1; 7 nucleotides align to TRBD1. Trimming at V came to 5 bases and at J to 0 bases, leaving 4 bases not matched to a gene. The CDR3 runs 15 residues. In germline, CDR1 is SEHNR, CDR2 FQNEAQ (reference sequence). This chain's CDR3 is CASSPRGLSYNEQFF. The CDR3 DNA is TGTGCCAGCAGCCCAAGGGGGCTCTCCTACAATGAGCAGTTCTTC.

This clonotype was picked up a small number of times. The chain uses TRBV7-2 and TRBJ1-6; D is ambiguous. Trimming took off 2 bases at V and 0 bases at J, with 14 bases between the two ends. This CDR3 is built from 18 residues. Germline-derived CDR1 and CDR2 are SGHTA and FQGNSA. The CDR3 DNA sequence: TGTGCCAGCAGCTTACCTTATGACGGGAGCTCCTATAATTCACCCCTCCACTTT. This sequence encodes CASSLPYDGSSYNSPLHF. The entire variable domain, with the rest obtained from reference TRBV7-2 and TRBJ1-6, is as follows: GAGVSQSPSNKVTEKGKDVELRCDPISGHTALYWYRQSLGQGLEFLIYFQGNSAPDKSGLPSDRFSAERTGGSVSTLTIQRTQQEDSAVYLCASSLPYDGSSYNSPLHFGNGTRLTVT.

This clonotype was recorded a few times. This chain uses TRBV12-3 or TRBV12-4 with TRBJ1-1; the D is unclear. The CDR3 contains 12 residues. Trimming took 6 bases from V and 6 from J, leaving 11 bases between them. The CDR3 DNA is TGTGCCAGCAGCCCTGGAGGCGCTGAAGCTTTCTTT. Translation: CASSPGGAEAFF.

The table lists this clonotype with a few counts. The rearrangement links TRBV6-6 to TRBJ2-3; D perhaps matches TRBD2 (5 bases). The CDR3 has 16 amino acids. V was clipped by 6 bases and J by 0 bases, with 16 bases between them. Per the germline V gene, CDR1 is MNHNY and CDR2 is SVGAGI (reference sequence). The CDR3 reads CASRDEARTSTDTQYF. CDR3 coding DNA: TGTGCCAGCAGGGACGAAGCGAGGACTAGCACAGATACGCAGTATTTT.

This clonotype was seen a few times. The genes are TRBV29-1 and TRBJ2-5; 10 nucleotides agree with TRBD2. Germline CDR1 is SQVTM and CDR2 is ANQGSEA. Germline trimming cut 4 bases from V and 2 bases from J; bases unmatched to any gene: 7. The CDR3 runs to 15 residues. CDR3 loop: CSVGERGGTQETQYF. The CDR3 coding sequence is TGCAGCGTTGGAGAGCGGGGGGGCACTCAAGAGACCCAGTACTTC.

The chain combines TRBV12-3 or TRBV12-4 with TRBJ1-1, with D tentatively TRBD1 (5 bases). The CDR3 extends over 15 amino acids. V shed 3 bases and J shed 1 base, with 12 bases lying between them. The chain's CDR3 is CASSLRGSRNTEAFF. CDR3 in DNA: TGTGCCAGCAGTTTGCGGGGGTCGAGGAACACTGAAGCTTTCTTT.

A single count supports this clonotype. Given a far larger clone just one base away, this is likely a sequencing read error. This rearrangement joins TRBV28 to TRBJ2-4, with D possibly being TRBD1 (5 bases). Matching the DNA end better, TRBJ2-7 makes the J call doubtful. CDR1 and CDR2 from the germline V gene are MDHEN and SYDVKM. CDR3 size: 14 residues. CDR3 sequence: CASSLAVTVYEQYF. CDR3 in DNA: TGTGCCAGCAGTTTAGCCGTGACAGTCTACGAGCAGTACTTC.

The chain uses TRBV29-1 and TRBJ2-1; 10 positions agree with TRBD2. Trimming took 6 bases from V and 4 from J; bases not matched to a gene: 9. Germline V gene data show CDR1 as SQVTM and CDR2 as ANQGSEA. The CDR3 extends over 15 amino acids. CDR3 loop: CSVPASGGAYNEQFF. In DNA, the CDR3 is TGCAGCGTCCCAGCGAGCGGGGGGGCTTACAATGAGCAGTTCTTC.

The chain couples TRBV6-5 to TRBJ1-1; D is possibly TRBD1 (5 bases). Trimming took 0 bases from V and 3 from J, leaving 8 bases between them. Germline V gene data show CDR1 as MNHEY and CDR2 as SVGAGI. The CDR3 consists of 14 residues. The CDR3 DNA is TGTGCCAGCAGTTACTCGTTGGGGGACACTGAAGCTTTCTTT. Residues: CASSYSLGDTEAFF.

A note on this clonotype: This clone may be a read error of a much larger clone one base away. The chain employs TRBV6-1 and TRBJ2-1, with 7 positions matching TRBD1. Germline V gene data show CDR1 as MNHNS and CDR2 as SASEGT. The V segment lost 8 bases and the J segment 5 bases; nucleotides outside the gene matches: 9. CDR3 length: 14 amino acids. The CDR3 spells CASSGQAYHNEQFF. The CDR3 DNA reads TGTGCCAGCTCTGGACAGGCTTACCACAATGAGCAGTTCTTC.

The chain's CDR3 is CASTSGAILYGYTF. The CDR3 DNA follows: TGTGCCAGCACCTCGGGGGCTATCCTGTATGGCTACACCTTC. This rearrangement joins TRBV4-2 to TRBJ1-2, with D perhaps matching TRBD1 (6 bases). In germline, CDR1 is LGHNA, CDR2 YNFKEQ. The CDR3 has 14 residues. Deletions cut 7 bases from V and 5 bases from J, with 17 bases between.

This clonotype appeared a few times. The CDR3 bases are TGTGCCAGCAGCTTAACGGACAGGGAACAGGACGAGCAGTACTTC. Translation: CASSLTDREQDEQYF. The rearrangement joins TRBV7-9 to TRBJ2-7, with TRBD1 matching over 8 bases. This CDR3 has 15 residues. J lost 5 bases, V lost 2 bases, and 8 bases had no gene match. In germline, CDR1 is SEHNR, CDR2 FQNEAQ (reference sequence).

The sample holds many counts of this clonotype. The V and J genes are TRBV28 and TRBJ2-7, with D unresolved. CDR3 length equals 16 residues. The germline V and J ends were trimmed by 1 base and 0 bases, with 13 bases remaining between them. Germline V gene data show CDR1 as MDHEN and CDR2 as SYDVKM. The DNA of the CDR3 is TGTGCCAGCAGTTTATTGGGCCCAGGTAGCTCCTACGAGCAGTACTTC. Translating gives CASSLLGPGSSYEQYF.

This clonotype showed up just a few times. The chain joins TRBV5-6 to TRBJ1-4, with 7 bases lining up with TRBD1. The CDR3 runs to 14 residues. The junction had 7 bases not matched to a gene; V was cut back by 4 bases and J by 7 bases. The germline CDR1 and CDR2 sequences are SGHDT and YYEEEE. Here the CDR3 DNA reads TGTGCCAGCAGCCGGGACAGCTATACTGAAAAACTGTTTTTT. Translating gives CASSRDSYTEKLFF.

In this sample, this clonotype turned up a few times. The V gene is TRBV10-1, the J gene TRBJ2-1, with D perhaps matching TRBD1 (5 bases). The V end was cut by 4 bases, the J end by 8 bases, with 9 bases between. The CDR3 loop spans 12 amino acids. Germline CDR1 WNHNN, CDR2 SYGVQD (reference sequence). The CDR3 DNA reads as TGCGCCAGCAGTGGATCAGGGCATGAGCAGTTCTTC. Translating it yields CASSGSGHEQFF.

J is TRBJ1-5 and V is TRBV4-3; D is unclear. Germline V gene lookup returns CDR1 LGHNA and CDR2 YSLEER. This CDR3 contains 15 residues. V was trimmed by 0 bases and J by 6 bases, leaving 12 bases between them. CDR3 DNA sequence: TGCGCCAGCAGCCAAGATTTGAGGGAAGGTCAGCCCCAGCATTTT. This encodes CASSQDLREGQPQHF.

As DNA, the CDR3 is TGTGCCAGCAGCTTAGGGGGTGGTCAGCTCAGGACCGGGGAGCTGTTTTTT. Residues: CASSLGGGQLRTGELFF. This chain joins TRBV7-2 and TRBJ2-2; D is unclear. Germline V gene sequence: CDR1 SGHTA, CDR2 FQGNSA. There are 17 residues in the CDR3. Between the trimmed V and J ends, which lost 1 base and 5 bases, there was a span of 17 bases.

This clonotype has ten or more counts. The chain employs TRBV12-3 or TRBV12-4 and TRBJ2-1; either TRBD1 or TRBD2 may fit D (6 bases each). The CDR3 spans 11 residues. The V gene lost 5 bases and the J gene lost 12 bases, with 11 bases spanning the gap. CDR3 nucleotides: TGTGCCAGCAGTCCACAGGGACTGCAGTTCTTC. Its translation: CASSPQGLQFF.

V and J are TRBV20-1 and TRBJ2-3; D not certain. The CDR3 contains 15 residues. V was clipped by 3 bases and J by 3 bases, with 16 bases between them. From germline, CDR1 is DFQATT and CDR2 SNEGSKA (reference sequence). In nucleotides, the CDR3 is TGCAGTGCTAGTTCCGTCAGTCTCCCGACAGATACGCAGTATTTT. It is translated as CSASSVSLPTDTQYF.

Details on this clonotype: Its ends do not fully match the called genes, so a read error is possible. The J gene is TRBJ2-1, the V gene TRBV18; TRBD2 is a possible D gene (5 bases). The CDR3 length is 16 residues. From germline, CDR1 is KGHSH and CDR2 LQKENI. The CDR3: CAGSTRVAGEMNEQFF. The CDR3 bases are TGTGCCGGCTCGACTCGCGTTGCGGGTGAAATGAATGAGCAGTTCTTC.

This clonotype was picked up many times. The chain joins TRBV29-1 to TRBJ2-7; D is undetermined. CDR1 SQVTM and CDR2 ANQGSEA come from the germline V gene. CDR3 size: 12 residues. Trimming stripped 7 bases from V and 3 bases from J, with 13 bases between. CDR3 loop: CSALSTYYEQYF. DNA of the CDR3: TGCAGCGCCCTTTCGACATACTACGAGCAGTACTTC.

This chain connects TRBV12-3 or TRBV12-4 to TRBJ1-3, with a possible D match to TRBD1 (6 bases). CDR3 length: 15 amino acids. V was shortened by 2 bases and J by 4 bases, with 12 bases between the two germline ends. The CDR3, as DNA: TGTGCCAGCAGTTTAATATCCGGGGGCGGAAACACCATATATTTT. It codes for CASSLISGGGNTIYF.